The 5 T cell receptor beta chains below all came from one sample that was sequenced in a study of blood T cells in healthy people across ages. Primers used in a second PCR of roughly 7 to 12 cycles were a sample-barcoded 5' primer and a J-beta primer mix. MiXCR, applied by TCRdb to the 5' RACE reads, yields one record per CDR3 protein. The data contain 1.5 million to 2 million distinct CDR3 sequences, around 50% of them seen just once; the ten biggest clones take up roughly 2.1%. Source material: blood. Receptor source: a woman aged 40 to 50 in good health.

J is TRBJ1-5 and V is TRBV5-6; D is perhaps TRBD1 (6 bases). This CDR3 region has 14 residues. Trimming took 1 base from V and 7 from J, leaving 12 bases between them. The germline gives CDR1 SGHDT, CDR2 YYEEEE. CDR3 loop: CASSLRGSRQPQHF. The CDR3, as DNA: TGTGCCAGCAGCTTGAGGGGGTCGCGCCAGCCCCAGCATTTT.

The chain recombines TRBV4-2 with TRBJ2-3; 9 bases fit TRBD1. Germline-derived CDR1 and CDR2 are LGHNA and YNFKEQ. The length of the CDR3 is 15 residues. The V and J ends lost 1 base and 4 bases, in that order; junction bases with no gene match: 3. CDR3 sequence reads: CASSQGGQGSDTQYF. The CDR3 DNA is TGTGCCAGCAGCCAAGGGGGACAGGGATCAGATACGCAGTATTTT.

The genes are TRBV19 and TRBJ1-2; maybe TRBD1 (5 bases). V shed 7 bases and J shed 5 bases, with 14 bases lying between them. CDR1 is LNHDA and CDR2 is SQIVND in the germline V gene (reference sequence). This CDR3 has 13 amino acids. CDR3 amino acids: CASTQGNLYGYTF. CDR3 DNA sequence: TGTGCCAGTACCCAGGGCAACCTTTATGGCTACACCTTC.

A few counts support this clonotype. The V call is TRBV4-3, the J call TRBJ2-1; 8 bases map to TRBD2. The CDR3 is 16 residues long. Trimming took 1 base from V and 8 from J; bases not matched to a gene: 10. Looked up from germline, CDR1 is LGHNA and CDR2 is YSLEER. CDR3 protein: CASSQGPAGARYEQFF. The CDR3 DNA follows: TGCGCCAGCAGCCAAGGTCCAGCGGGGGCCCGGTATGAGCAGTTCTTC.

This clonotype was counted only a few times. This chain links TRBV4-3 with TRBJ2-4, with D maybe TRBD2 (5 bases). V lost 1 base to trimming and J lost 7 bases, with 14 bases between them. CDR1 is LGHNA, CDR2 YSLEER, per germline. The CDR3 totals 15 residues. The CDR3: CASSQVYPGSNIQYF. CDR3 DNA sequence: TGCGCCAGCAGCCAAGTCTACCCGGGAAGCAACATTCAGTACTTC.